The T cell receptor beta chain under discussion was sequenced for a study of glioma-infiltrating T cells. Study in general: WHO grade II oligodendrogliomas or astrocytomas, plus non-recurrent WHO grade IV glioblastomas, were sampled. General study findings and limits: Gliomas, especially low-grade, showed above-expected tissue-blood divergence; non-neoplastic patients showed below. Very few CDR3 sequences were shared between tissue and blood.

TCR alpha and beta CDR3 regions were amplified from RNA using iRepertoire nested multiplex PCR. Input was 100-400 ng of tissue mRNA or PBMC total RNA. TCRdb recomputed calls from the multiplex PCR reads with MiXCR, one row per CDR3 protein. In the table there are around 350,000 distinct CDR3 sequences, roughly 41% of which are singletons. Germline-derived CDR1 and CDR2 are LNHNV and YYDKDF (reference sequence). The CDR3 extends over 14 amino acids. The V and J ends lost 0 bases and 6 bases respectively, with 9 bases between them. A note on this clonotype: What it binds is not known. Just one base apart from a much larger clone, this may be a read error.

The V gene is TRBV15, the J gene TRBJ2-1; the D is unclear. Sequences were obtained from glioma tissue, nonneoplastic brain tissue, or PBMCs (not recorded which). This clonotype was sampled from a human donor with low-grade glioma or glioblastoma, undergoing nonglioma brain surgery, or in good health (not recorded which). The CDR3: CATSREHGVNEQFF. For the CDR3, the DNA is TGTGCCACCAGCAGAGAACATGGGGTCAATGAGCAGTTCTTC.